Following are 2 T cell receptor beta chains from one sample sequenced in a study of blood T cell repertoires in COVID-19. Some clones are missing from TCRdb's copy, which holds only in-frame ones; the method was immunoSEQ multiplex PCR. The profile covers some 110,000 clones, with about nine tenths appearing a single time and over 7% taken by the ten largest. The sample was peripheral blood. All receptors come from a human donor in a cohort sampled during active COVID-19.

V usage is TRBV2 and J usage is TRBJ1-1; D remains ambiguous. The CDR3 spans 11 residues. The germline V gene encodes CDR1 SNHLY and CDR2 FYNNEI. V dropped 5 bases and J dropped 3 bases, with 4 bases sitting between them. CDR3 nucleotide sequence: TGTGCCAGCAGTCGGGACACTGAAGCTTTCTTT. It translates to CASSRDTEAFF.

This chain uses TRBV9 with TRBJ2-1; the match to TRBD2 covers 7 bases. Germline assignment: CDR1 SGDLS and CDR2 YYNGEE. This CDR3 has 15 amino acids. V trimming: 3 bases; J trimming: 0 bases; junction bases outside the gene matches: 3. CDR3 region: CASSDGRGSYNEQFF. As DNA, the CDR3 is TGTGCCAGCAGCGATGGGAGGGGCTCCTACAATGAGCAGTTCTTC.